The 20 T cell receptor beta chains presented below share a single source sample, sequenced in a study of OX40 agonist ivuxolimab in advanced cancers. Assay: immunoSEQ multiplex PCR; the TCRdb copy retains only in-frame clones and omits some. The repertoire has about 68,000 clones, around 84% of them found once; the top ten carry around 1.7%. Here the sequenced sample was CD4+ or CD8+ T cells sorted from blood, taken in a trial of the OX40 agonist ivuxolimab. These receptors all stem from an adult with an advanced solid tumor such as melanoma, head and neck, liver or kidney cancer.

The rearrangement uses TRBV18 and TRBJ2-1; TRBD1 matches 7 bases. Looked up from germline, CDR1 is KGHSH and CDR2 is LQKENI. The CDR3 is 13 residues long. V trimming: 4 bases; J trimming: 9 bases; junction bases outside the gene matches: 6. The CDR3 nucleotides read TGTGCCAGCTCACTAACAGGGGCACCTGAGCAGTTCTTC. It encodes CASSLTGAPEQFF.

This rearrangement joins TRBV28 to TRBJ1-2; perhaps TRBD1 as D (5 bases). V was pared by 5 bases and J by 8 bases, with 18 bases between. Per germline, CDR1 MDHEN and CDR2 SYDVKM. CDR3 size: 14 residues. DNA for the CDR3: TGTGCCAGCAGTCCACCGAAGGGGAATGGAGGCTACACCTTC. Its protein is CASSPPKGNGGYTF.

The V and J genes are TRBV2 and TRBJ2-7, with D hard to call. Per the germline V gene, CDR1 is SNHLY and CDR2 is FYNNEI. V was cut by 5 bases and J by 3 bases, with 8 bases left in between. The CDR3 has 12 amino acids. The CDR3 here is CASSPTNYEQYF. Written as DNA, the CDR3 is TGTGCCAGCAGTCCTACCAACTACGAGCAGTACTTC.

The rearrangement links TRBV7-9 to TRBJ2-6, with unresolved D. The V end was cut by 1 base, the J end by 1 base, with 2 bases between. The CDR3 has 14 residues. CDR1 SEHNR and CDR2 FQNEAQ come from the germline V gene (reference sequence). In nucleotides, the CDR3 is TGTGCCAGCAGCTTAGGGTCTGGGGCCAACGTCCTGACTTTC. It yields the protein CASSLGSGANVLTF.

The chain couples TRBV2 to TRBJ1-3; TRBD1 matches at 7 bases. The CDR3 runs 15 residues. Germline lookup yields CDR1 SNHLY and CDR2 FYNNEI. V shed 7 bases, J shed 1 base, and the junction held 7 bases outside the gene matches. The CDR3 region has the DNA TGTGCCAGCAATAGGGACAGCCTATCTGGAAACACCATATATTTT. Translating gives CASNRDSLSGNTIYF.

The chain recombines TRBV30 with TRBJ2-5, with D perhaps matching TRBD1 or TRBD2 (5 bases each). Trimming removed 4 bases from V and 4 bases from J, with 16 bases in between. The CDR3 sequence is 14 residues long. Germline values: CDR1 GTSNPN, CDR2 SVGIG (reference sequence). The CDR3 DNA reads as TGTGCCTGGACTGGGGGAGATTCTACAGAGACCCAGTACTTC. Protein sequence: CAWTGGDSTETQYF.

The chain employs TRBV5-1 and TRBJ2-7, with D unresolved. The germline V gene has CDR1 SGHRS and CDR2 YFSETQ. The CDR3 consists of 14 residues. V was cut by 7 bases and J by 2 bases, with 16 bases left in between. This CDR3 is CASRHRANTYEQYF. In nucleotides, the CDR3 is TGCGCCAGCCGCCATCGGGCGAACACCTACGAGCAGTACTTC.

This clone was observed a handful of times. This rearrangement joins TRBV5-1 to TRBJ2-5; TRBD2 is a possible D gene (6 bases). This CDR3 contains 18 residues. V dropped 4 bases and J dropped 5 bases, with 27 bases sitting between them. Germline V gene sequence: CDR1 SGHRS, CDR2 YFSETQ. The CDR3, as DNA: TGCGCCAGCAGCGCGCTGCCCCTTCGGGCCAACCGGGGGGAGACCCAGTACTTC. Its protein product is CASSALPLRANRGETQYF. The variable domain in full, completed from reference TRBV5-1 and TRBJ2-5, reads KAGVTQTPRYLIKTRGQQVTLSCSPISGHRSVSWYQQTPGQGLQFLFEYFSETQRNKGNFPGRFSGRQFSNSRSEMNVSTLELGDSALYLCASSALPLRANRGETQYFGPGTRLLVL.

J is TRBJ1-3 and V is TRBV11-2; D not resolved. V lost 0 bases and J 0 bases, leaving 6 bases between the germline ends. CDR3 length: 15 amino acids. Germline CDR1 reads SGHAT; CDR2 reads FQNNGV. This CDR3 reads CASSLDRLSGNTIYF. The DNA of the CDR3 is TGTGCCAGCAGCTTAGATCGACTCTCTGGAAACACCATATATTTT.

Here the CDR3 reads CASSLARGRAFNEQFF. DNA of the CDR3: TGTGCCAGCAGCTTAGCAAGGGGGAGGGCCTTCAATGAGCAGTTCTTC. The rearrangement joins TRBV7-2 to TRBJ2-1; possible D gene TRBD2, 7 bases. CDR1 is SGHTA, CDR2 FQGNSA, per germline. V lost 0 bases, J lost 6 bases, and 15 bases lay in between. CDR3 length: 16 amino acids.

The chain recombines TRBV5-1 with TRBJ2-7; D might be TRBD1 (5 bases). Germline CDR1 SGHRS, CDR2 YFSETQ. The CDR3 sequence is 16 residues long. Trimming shortened V by 4 bases and J by 0 bases, and 17 bases separated the two germline ends. The CDR3 nucleotides read TGCGCCAGCAGCCCCCTCCGACAGAGTAGCTCCTACGAGCAGTACTTC. Protein sequence: CASSPLRQSSSYEQYF.

The V and J genes are TRBV7-9 and TRBJ1-5; 10 bases are shared with TRBD1. Germline CDR1 and CDR2: SEHNR and FQNEAQ (reference sequence). The CDR3 runs to 15 residues. V lost 5 bases to trimming and J lost 5 bases; unmatched junction nucleotides: 6. The CDR3 DNA reads as TGTGCCAGCAGCCCCGGAGGGACAGGGGATCAGCCCCAGCATTTT. Translation gives CASSPGGTGDQPQHF.

This clone is a singleton in its sample. This chain joins TRBV2 and TRBJ2-1, with 9 bases that match TRBD2. This CDR3 comprises 15 residues. Looked up from germline, CDR1 is SNHLY and CDR2 is FYNNEI. With V trimmed by 7 bases and J by 5 bases, 9 bases remained unmatched. For the CDR3, the DNA is TGTGCCAGCATCCTAAATAGCGGGAGAGACAATGAGCAGTTCTTC. This codes for CASILNSGRDNEQFF.

This clone was observed once. The chain is built from TRBV27 and TRBJ1-2; TRBD1 agrees at 9 bases. This CDR3 spans 13 amino acids. J lost 4 bases, V lost 7 bases, and 4 bases had no gene match. From germline, CDR1 is MNHEY and CDR2 SMNVEV (reference sequence). In DNA form, the CDR3 reads TGTGCCAGCACGGGGACAGGGTTCTATGGCTACACCTTC. Residues: CASTGTGFYGYTF.

The V gene is TRBV5-1, the J gene TRBJ2-6, with D hard to call. The germline gives CDR1 SGHRS, CDR2 YFSETQ. The CDR3 loop spans 16 amino acids. Trimming stripped 1 base from V and 0 bases from J, with 8 bases between. The CDR3 protein is CASSLLATSGANVLTF. CDR3 coding DNA: TGCGCCAGCAGCTTGCTGGCCACCTCTGGGGCCAACGTCCTGACTTTC.

This clone showed up many times. This chain links TRBV11-2 with TRBJ2-3; no definite D call. The CDR3 is 14 residues long. The V end lost 3 bases, the J end lost 4 bases, and 11 bases lay between the germline ends. The germline V gene encodes CDR1 SGHAT and CDR2 FQNNGV. CDR3 nucleotides: TGTGCCAGCAGCTTTTTATCGGAGCCAGATACGCAGTATTTT. This gives the protein CASSFLSEPDTQYF.

The chain is built from TRBV7-9 and TRBJ2-3, with TRBD2 matching over 10 bases. Trimming removed 5 bases from V and 5 bases from J; junction bases left unmatched: 16. There are 18 residues in the CDR3. CDR1 is SEHNR and CDR2 is FQNEAQ in the germline V gene (reference sequence). CDR3 DNA: TGTGCCAGCAGCCGCTTTAAACTAGCGGGATCTCTGGGAGATACGCAGTATTTT. Amino acid sequence: CASSRFKLAGSLGDTQYF.

The chain combines TRBV10-3 with TRBJ2-2; 7 positions match TRBD1. The CDR3 runs 15 residues. Per germline, CDR1 ENHRY and CDR2 SYGVKD. V lost 10 bases, J lost 5 bases, and 13 bases stayed unmatched. Written as DNA, the CDR3 is TGTGCCACCCAAGACGGGACAGCCTTTACCGGGGAGCTGTTTTTT. It encodes CATQDGTAFTGELFF.

This sequence joins TRBV7-9 and TRBJ1-2; weak D call: TRBD1 (5 bases). In germline, CDR1 is SEHNR, CDR2 FQNEAQ (reference sequence). The CDR3 is made up of 14 amino acids. Trimming stripped 3 bases from V and 4 bases from J, with 12 bases between. Here the CDR3 reads CASSLDTDTYGYTF. As DNA, the CDR3 is TGTGCCAGCAGCTTGGATACGGACACCTATGGCTACACCTTC. Together with reference TRBV7-9 and TRBJ1-2, the CDR3 gives the full variable domain: DTGVSQNPRHKITKRGQNVTFRCDPISEHNRLYWYRQTLGQGPEFLTYFQNEAQLEKSRLLSDRFSAERPKGSFSTLEIQRTEQGDSAMYLCASSLDTDTYGYTFGSGTRLTVV.

This clone was detected only once. The chain couples TRBV5-1 to TRBJ2-6, with TRBD2 as a possible D gene (5 bases). Germline CDR1 and CDR2: SGHRS and YFSETQ. The CDR3 contains 16 residues. V was trimmed by 7 bases and J by 0 bases, leaving 14 bases between them. The CDR3 DNA reads as TGCGCCAGCGGCGAGAGGGCCGGCTCTGGGGCCAACGTCCTGACTTTC. Translated: CASGERAGSGANVLTF.